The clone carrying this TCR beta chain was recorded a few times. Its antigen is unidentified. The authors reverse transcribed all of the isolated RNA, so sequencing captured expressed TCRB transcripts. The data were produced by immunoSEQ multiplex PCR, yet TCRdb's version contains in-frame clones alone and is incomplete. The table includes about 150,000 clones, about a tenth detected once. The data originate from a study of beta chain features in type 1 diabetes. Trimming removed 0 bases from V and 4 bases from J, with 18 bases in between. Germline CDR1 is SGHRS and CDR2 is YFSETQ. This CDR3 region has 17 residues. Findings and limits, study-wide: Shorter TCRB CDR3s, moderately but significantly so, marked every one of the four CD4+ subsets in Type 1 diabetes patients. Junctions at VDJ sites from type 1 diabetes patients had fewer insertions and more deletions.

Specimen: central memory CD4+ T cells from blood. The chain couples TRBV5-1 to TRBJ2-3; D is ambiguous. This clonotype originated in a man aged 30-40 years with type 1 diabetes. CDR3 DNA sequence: TGCGCCAGCAGCTTGGGGATACTAACCGGTGAGGCAGATACGCAGTATTTT. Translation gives CASSLGILTGEADTQYF.